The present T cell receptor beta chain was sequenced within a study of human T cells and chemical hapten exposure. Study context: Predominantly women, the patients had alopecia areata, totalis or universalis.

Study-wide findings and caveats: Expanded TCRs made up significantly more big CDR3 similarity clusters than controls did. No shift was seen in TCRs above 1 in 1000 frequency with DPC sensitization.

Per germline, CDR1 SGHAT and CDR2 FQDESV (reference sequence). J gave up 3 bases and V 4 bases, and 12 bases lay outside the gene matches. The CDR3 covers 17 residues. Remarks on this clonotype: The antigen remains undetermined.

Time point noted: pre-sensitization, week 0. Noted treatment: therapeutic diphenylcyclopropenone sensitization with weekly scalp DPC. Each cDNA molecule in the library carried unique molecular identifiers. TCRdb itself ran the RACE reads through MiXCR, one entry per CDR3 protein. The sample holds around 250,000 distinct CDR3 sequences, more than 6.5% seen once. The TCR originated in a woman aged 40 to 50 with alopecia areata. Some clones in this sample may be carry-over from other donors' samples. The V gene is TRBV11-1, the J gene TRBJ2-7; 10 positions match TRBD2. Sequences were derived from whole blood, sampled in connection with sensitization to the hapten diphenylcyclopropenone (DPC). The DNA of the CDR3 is TGTGCCAGCAGCTCCAGACCCGGACTAGCGGTAGACTACGAGCAGTACTTC. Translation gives CASSSRPGLAVDYEQYF. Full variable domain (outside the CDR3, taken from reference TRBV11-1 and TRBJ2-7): EAEVAQSPRYKITEKSQAVAFWCDPISGHATLYWYRQILGQGPELLVQFQDESVVDDSQLPKDRFSAERLKGVDSTLKIQPAELGDSAMYLCASSSRPGLAVDYEQYFGPGTRLTVT.